This TCR beta chain originates from a study of shared clonotypes between healthy human individuals (TCRdb year 2020). At the level of the whole study: A few men and a couple of women, aged 18 to 49 years, made up the cohort. Different laboratories and diverse techniques were used to prepare libraries and sequence TCR repertoires, to increase sequencing depth and limit assay-specific biases. For each donor, three plates each were used for CD4 naive and CD4 memory, two plates were used for CD8 naive, and one plate was used for CD8 memory. Per donor, leukapheresis produced somewhere between about 0.94 and 8.9 billion PBMCs. The study deeply sequenced blood TCR repertoires of 5 or 6 healthy adults to estimate repertoire size and the extent of clonotype sharing between individuals.

Using the deep immunoSEQ assay, TCR CDR3 regions were amplified from genomic DNA by multiplex PCR. For each cell subset, the extracted genomic DNA was distributed evenly across all wells of several immunoSEQ 96-well plates, and each plate served as one replicate. For sorted subsets, 150 to 250 ng genomic DNA, equal to tens of thousands of T cell genomes, was loaded into each replicate PCR. The purified libraries were quantified using a Qubit 3.0 fluorometer, sized with a Bioanalyzer 2100, and then quantified again using the KAPA Library Quantification kit. A separate single-read 150-cycle Illumina NextSeq 550 flow cell was used to sequence each immunoSEQ 96-well plate. The paper's data handling went like this. Because the immunoSEQ output included only junctional sequences and no quality scores, the filtering could not be the same as the filtering used for full-length reads. To assign V/J genes and CDR3, sequences were annotated against IMGT germline references using PyIR, a Python wrapper for IgBLAST v1.9. Any read was removed if the V/J assignment was weak (E-value above 1e-6), the CDR3 was missing, or the read contained stop codons, out-of-frame junctions, or ambiguous translated residues. V3J clonotypes were defined by identical inferred V gene, J gene, and CDR3 amino acid sequence. Percentage overlap between repertoires was calculated by dividing the number of shared unique clonotypes by the size of the smaller repertoire. RTK rarefaction, the Chao1 estimator, and Recon v2.1 estimates of unobserved clonotypes were used to assess repertoire richness. Generation probabilities for all TCRbeta clonotypes obtained by the gDNA method from four donors were computed using OLGA. Sourced from immuneACCESS, this table was stored by TCRdb with only in-frame sequences that have V and J called. A share of the clones is absent; for the studies checked, an unresolved V gene accounts for under half, and the remainder has no known explanation. Clone size and V and J calls were adopted from that table, with D and trimming inferred from the DNA. The sample contains a few hundred thousand clones, around 97% of them found a single time. The top ten clonotypes cover about 0.057% of the sample.

Study-level results and caveats: The genetic and exposure-history diversity represented was limited by the small number of donors. Incomplete sequencing was indicated by rarefaction of sorted-subset datasets, despite the large sequencing depth. Higher generation probabilities were observed for clonotypes shared by all four sorted-subset donors than for non-shared clonotypes. Approximately 5% of naive CD4, 3.5% of naive CD8, approximately 2.2% of memory CD4, and 0.35% to 0.4% of memory CD8 clonotypes were shared across a few donors. Pairwise subsampling led to the expectation that sequencing depth would affect the degree of clonotype sharing among donors. Only blood was sampled, and tissue TCR repertoires likely differ from those in blood. Larger estimated clonotype richness was generally found for naive subsets than for memory subsets.

At the junction V is shortened by 1 base and J by 3 bases; bases outside the gene matches: 7. From its cysteine to its phenylalanine, the CDR3 spans 15 amino acids. The kept DNA is CDR3 alone, 45 bases in frame from the first base. As encoded in the germline V gene, CDR1 is SGHRS while CDR2 is YFSETQ. Healthy HIV-negative adults with no recently reported acute infections or vaccinations were included as donors. Every donor was a Caucasian adult living in Nashville, Tennessee, USA. CD4+ T cells were enriched by magnetic negative selection, after which naive cells were positively selected on CD45RA and the negative fraction was taken as the memory subset. Blood was collected by leukapheresis, and PBMCs were isolated by Ficoll-Histopaque density gradient centrifugation and then cryopreserved in liquid nitrogen vapor phase. Analytical flow cytometry was used to check the purity and quantity of each magnetically sorted T cell population. From each sorted fraction, genomic DNA was isolated and quantified by UV absorbance on a Nanodrop 2000c.

Concerning this clone: No antigen is known for it. The record has no base qualities; no much larger clone is one base away.

The chain is made from TRBV5-1 and TRBJ2-7; TRBD2 matches 7 bases in the middle. Material for sequencing was naive CD4+ T cells sorted from blood. This specimen's cell subset or site label, interpreted: CD45RA+ positively selected. The sequence was obtained from a woman aged 25-40 years in good health. CDR3 protein: CASSLSAGISYEQYF. The nucleotides are TGCGCCAGCAGCTTGTCAGCGGGAATAAGCTACGAGCAGTACTTC.